This T cell receptor (beta chain) was recovered during a study of shared clonotypes between healthy human individuals (TCRdb year 2020). Background on the whole study: Three men and a couple of women, aged 18 to 49 years, made up the cohort. Per donor, three plates each were used for CD4 naive and CD4 memory, two for CD8 naive, and one for CD8 memory. Blood TCR repertoires of roughly 5 healthy adults were deeply sequenced to estimate repertoire size and the extent of clonotype sharing between individuals. To increase sequencing depth and limit assay-specific biases, different laboratories used diverse techniques to prepare libraries and sequence TCR repertoires. Per donor, leukapheresis produced somewhere between about 0.94 and 9.5 billion PBMCs.

Of note for this clone: This clone's antigen is unknown. Per-base quality was not reported, and no clone a single base away is much larger than it.

Overall study results and their limits: The small number of donors limited the genetic and exposure-history diversity represented. Based on pairwise subsampling, the degree of clonotype sharing among donors was expected to be affected by sequencing depth. Approximately 5% of naive CD4, more than 3% of naive CD8, approximately 2.2% of memory CD4, and approximately 0.39% of memory CD8 clonotypes were shared across several donors. Estimated clonotype richness was generally larger for naive than for memory subsets. Only blood was sampled, and tissue TCR repertoires likely differ from those in blood. Rarefaction of sorted-subset datasets indicated incomplete sequencing despite the large sequencing depth. Higher generation probabilities were observed for clonotypes shared by all four sorted-subset donors than for non-shared clonotypes.

Using the deep immunoSEQ assay, multiplex PCR amplified TCR CDR3 regions from genomic DNA. Genomic DNA extracted from each cell subset was distributed evenly over all wells of several immunoSEQ 96-well plates, and each plate served as one replicate. For sorted subsets, each replicate PCR was loaded with 200 ng genomic DNA, equivalent to 25,000 to 35,000 T cell genomes. The purified libraries were quantified using a Qubit 3.0 fluorometer, sized with a Bioanalyzer 2100, and then quantified again using the KAPA Library Quantification kit. Every immunoSEQ 96-well plate was sequenced on a separate single-read 150-cycle Illumina NextSeq 550 flow cell. As for how the authors treated the data: The immunoSEQ output contained only junctional sequences without quality scores, so filtering could not match that applied to full-length reads. To assign V/J genes and CDR3, sequences were annotated using PyIR, a Python wrapper for IgBLAST v1.9, with IMGT germline references. Reads were filtered out if the reads had weak V/J assignments (E-value above 1e-6), no CDR3, stop codons, out-of-frame junctions, or ambiguous translated residues. V3J clonotypes were defined as sequences sharing an identical inferred V gene, J gene, and CDR3 amino acid sequence. The percentage overlap between two repertoires was calculated by dividing the number of shared unique clonotypes by the size of the smaller repertoire. RTK rarefaction, the Chao1 estimator, and Recon v2.1 estimates of unobserved clonotypes were used to assess repertoire richness. OLGA was used to compute generation probabilities for all TCRbeta clonotypes that the gDNA method yielded from a handful of donors. TCRdb obtained this table from immuneACCESS and retained in-frame rearrangements with V and J assigned. These tables miss some clones; where compared with another copy, unresolved V genes account for less than half of the shortfall, and the remainder is unexplained. The DNA was the basis for D and trimming; V, J and clone size are from that table. This sample comprises about 2.4 million clones, roughly 93% of them detected only once. The top ten clones comprise 0.36% of the sample.

Ends trimmed: V by 3 bases, J by 5 bases; bases unmatched to a gene: 5. Inclusive of the bounding cysteine and phenylalanine, the CDR3 is 16 residues long. Only the CDR3 DNA stays, 48 bases, in frame from base 1. As encoded in the germline V gene, CDR1 is SGHRS while CDR2 is YFSETQ. Healthy HIV-negative adults with no recently reported acute infections or vaccinations were included as donors. Only Caucasian adults living in Nashville, Tennessee, USA were represented among the donors. CD4+ T cells were enriched by magnetic negative selection; naive cells were then positively selected on CD45RA, and the negative fraction formed the memory subset. Blood was collected by leukapheresis, and PBMCs were isolated by Ficoll-Histopaque density gradient centrifugation and then cryopreserved in liquid nitrogen vapor phase. Purity and quantity of every magnetically sorted T cell population were checked by analytical flow cytometry. Each sorted fraction had its genomic DNA isolated and then quantified by UV absorbance on a Nanodrop 2000c.

The chain joins TRBV5-1 to TRBJ2-1; 13 junctional bases match TRBD2. This receptor was obtained from a man between 18 and 29 years old in good health. Some clones in this sample may be carry-over from other donors' samples. Sequencing was done on a sample of naive CD4+ T cells from PBMCs. This specimen's cell subset or site label, interpreted: CD45RA+ positively selected. The DNA is TGCGCCAGCAGCTCAATCGGACTAGCGGGAGACAATGAGCAGTTCTTC. It translates as CASSSIGLAGDNEQFF.